The rows below give T cell receptor beta chains drawn from one sample of a study of shared T cell receptors in the human thymus. The repertoire was sequenced with immunoSEQ multiplex PCR; TCRdb's copy has only in-frame clones and lacks some. The sample yields approximately 490,000 clones, 70% to 80% seen once. These same records also appear under a second study, on human thymus T cells.

What was sequenced was thymocytes. The receptor source for this set is a boy under two years old with a congenital heart defect. Both conserved end residues are part of each CDR3. Fields, in order: D gene, clone size, J gene, V gene, CDR3 protein, CDR3 DNA. The D gene is left open where the match is weak. Size tells how often a clone was seen (once, few, many) or the class of an expanded clone, and some rows leave it out.

>TRBD1|.|TRBJ1-2|TRBV29-1
CSAGMNPGTGRIYGYTF
TGCAGCGCTGGTATGAATCCCGGGACAGGGCGTATCTATGGCTACACCTTC
>TRBD2|.|TRBJ2-7|TRBV29-1
CSARLAGGVHEQYF
TGCAGCGCAAGACTAGCGGGAGGGGTCCACGAGCAGTACTTC
>TRBD1|few|TRBJ2-2|TRBV28
CASSQTPWTGSYTGELFF
TGTGCCAGCAGCCAAACCCCCTGGACAGGGTCCTACACCGGGGAGCTGTTTTTT
>.|once|TRBJ2-3|TRBV5-1
CASSLTLAHETQYF
TGCGCCAGCAGCTTAACCCTAGCACATGAGACGCAGTATTTT
>TRBD2|.|TRBJ2-3|TRBV7-8
CASSWTSGYTQYF
TGTGCCAGCAGCTGGACTAGCGGCTATACGCAGTATTTT
>.|.|TRBJ2-4|TRBV11-3
CASSLAGTGSSQIAKNIQYF
TGTGCCAGCAGCTTAGCCGGAACAGGTTCCTCTCAGATAGCCAAAAACATTCAGTACTTC
>.|.|TRBJ2-5|TRBV4-1
CASSQEDPSRGETQYF
TGCGCCAGCAGCCAAGAAGATCCTTCCAGGGGAGAGACCCAGTACTTC
>.|.|TRBJ2-1|TRBV9
CASSVGRRLELSNEQFF
TGTGCCAGCAGCGTAGGTCGAAGACTAGAACTTAGCAATGAGCAGTTCTTC
>TRBD2|.|TRBJ2-3|TRBV5-4
CASSLALSREGTDTQYF
TGTGCCAGCAGCTTGGCTCTATCGCGGGAGGGTACAGATACGCAGTATTTT
>TRBD2|.|TRBJ2-6|TRBV7-6
CASSLVEGRAPGGANVLTF
TGTGCCAGCAGCTTAGTGGAGGGGAGGGCCCCCGGTGGGGCCAACGTCCTGACTTTC
>TRBD2|.|TRBJ2-3|TRBV19
CASSTWTSGRATDTQYF
TGTGCCAGTAGTACCTGGACTAGCGGGAGGGCCACAGATACGCAGTATTTT
>TRBD1|.|TRBJ1-5|TRBV7-2
CASSPRKDRVQPQHF
TGTGCCAGCAGCCCCCGAAAGGACAGGGTTCAGCCCCAGCATTTT
>.|.|TRBJ2-7|TRBV11-3
CASSLPTGHFSYEQYF
TGTGCCAGCAGCTTACCTACGGGACACTTCTCCTACGAGCAGTACTTC
>TRBD2|once|TRBJ2-1|TRBV14
CASSQARGLSGSSYEQFF
TGTGCCAGCAGCCAAGCGAGGGGACTAAGCGGGAGTAGCTATGAGCAGTTCTTC
>.|.|TRBJ2-3|TRBV11-1
CASSLDGTAPDTQYF
TGTGCCAGCAGCTTAGACGGGACTGCCCCAGATACGCAGTATTTT